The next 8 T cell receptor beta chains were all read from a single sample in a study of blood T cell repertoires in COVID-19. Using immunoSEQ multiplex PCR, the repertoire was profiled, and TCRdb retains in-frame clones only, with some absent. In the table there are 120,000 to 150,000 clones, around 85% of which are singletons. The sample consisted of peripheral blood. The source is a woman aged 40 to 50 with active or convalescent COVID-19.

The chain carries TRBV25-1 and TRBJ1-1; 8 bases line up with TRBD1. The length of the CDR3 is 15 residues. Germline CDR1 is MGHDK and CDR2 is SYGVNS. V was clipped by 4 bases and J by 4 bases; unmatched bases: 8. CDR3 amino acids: CASSVQRQGSTEAFF. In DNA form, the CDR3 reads TGTGCCAGCAGTGTCCAAAGACAGGGGAGCACTGAAGCTTTCTTT.

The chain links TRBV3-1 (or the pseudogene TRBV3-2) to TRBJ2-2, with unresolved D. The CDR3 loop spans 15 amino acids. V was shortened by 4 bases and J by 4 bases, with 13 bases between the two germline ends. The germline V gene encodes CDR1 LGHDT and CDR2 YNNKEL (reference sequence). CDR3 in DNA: TGTGCCAGCAGCCCAAACCCGGGTGTCACCGGGGAGCTGTTTTTT. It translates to CASSPNPGVTGELFF.

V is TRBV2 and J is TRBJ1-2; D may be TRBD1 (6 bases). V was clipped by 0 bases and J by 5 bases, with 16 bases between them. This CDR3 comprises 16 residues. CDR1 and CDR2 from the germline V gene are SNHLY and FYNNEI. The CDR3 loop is CASSEASPRGRYGYTF. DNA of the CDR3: TGTGCCAGCAGTGAAGCGTCCCCCAGGGGTCGGTATGGCTACACCTTC.

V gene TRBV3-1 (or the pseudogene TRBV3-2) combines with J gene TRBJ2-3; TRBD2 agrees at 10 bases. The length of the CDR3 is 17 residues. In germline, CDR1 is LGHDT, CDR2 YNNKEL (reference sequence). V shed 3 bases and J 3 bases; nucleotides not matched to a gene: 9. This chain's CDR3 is CASSHQLAGRKTDTQYF. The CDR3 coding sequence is TGTGCCAGCAGCCATCAACTAGCGGGAAGGAAAACAGATACGCAGTATTTT.

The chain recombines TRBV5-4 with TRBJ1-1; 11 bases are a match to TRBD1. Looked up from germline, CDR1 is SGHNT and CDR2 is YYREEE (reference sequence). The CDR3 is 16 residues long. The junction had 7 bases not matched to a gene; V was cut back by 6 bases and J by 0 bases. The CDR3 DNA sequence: TGTGCCAGCAACACTGGACAGGGGGCGTTGAACACTGAAGCTTTCTTT. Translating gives CASNTGQGALNTEAFF.

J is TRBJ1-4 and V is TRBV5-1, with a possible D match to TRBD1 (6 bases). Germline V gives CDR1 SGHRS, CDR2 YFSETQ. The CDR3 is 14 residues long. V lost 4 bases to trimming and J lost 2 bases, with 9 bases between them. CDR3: CASSPQGTNEKLFF. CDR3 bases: TGCGCCAGCAGCCCACAGGGCACTAATGAAAAACTGTTTTTT.

In DNA form, the CDR3 reads TGTGCCAGTAGTCCCCAGGGGGCTGCGAACCAGCCCCAGCATTTT. It yields the protein CASSPQGAANQPQHF. The chain joins TRBV19 to TRBJ1-5, with TRBD1 matching over 8 bases. V lost 5 bases to trimming and J lost 7 bases; unmatched junction nucleotides: 10. Germline CDR1 and CDR2: LNHDA and SQIVND (reference sequence). The CDR3 has 15 amino acids.

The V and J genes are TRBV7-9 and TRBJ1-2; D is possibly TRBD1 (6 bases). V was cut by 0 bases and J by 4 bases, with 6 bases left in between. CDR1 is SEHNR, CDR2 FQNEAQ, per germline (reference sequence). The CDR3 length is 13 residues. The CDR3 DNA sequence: TGTGCCAGCAGCTTAGCAGGGGGCTATGGCTACACCTTC. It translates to CASSLAGGYGYTF.